This T cell receptor (beta chain) was documented in a study of cytomegalovirus exposure and HLA in healthy donors. Germline-derived CDR1 and CDR2 are SGHDN and FVKESK. The CDR3 has 14 amino acids. V lost 4 bases to trimming and J lost 6 bases; unmatched junction nucleotides: 4. Use of 60 Vbeta and 13 Jbeta primers characterized the PCR. Assay used: immunoSEQ multiplex PCR; TCRdb lists only in-frame clones, some missing. This repertoire shows about 57,000 clones, roughly 83% found once; its top ten account for 4.3%. The V call is TRBV14, the J call TRBJ2-1; TRBD1 aligns across 9 bases. The receptor's source is a man aged 25 to 40 in good health and CMV-seronegative. The source material was PBMCs. CDR3 sequence reads: CASSLGQGRNEQFF. The DNA for the CDR3 is TGTGCCAGCAGCCTGGGACAGGGCCGCAATGAGCAGTTCTTC.